What follows are 6 T cell receptor beta chains derived from one specimen sequenced in a study of CD8 T cells in ankylosing spondylitis (dated by TCRdb to about 2017). No antigen has been identified for these receptors. Paper-wide results and their limitations: Blood from ankylosing spondylitis patients appeared to be characterized by a TCR beta motif composed of several highly homologous amino acid variants.

The library was generated by 5' RACE. TCRdb names Illumina HiSeq 2500 as the instrument used. TCRdb's own reprocessing of the public reads used fastp at Q25 and MiXCR and kept productive beta chains. Entries are consolidated by CDR3 protein sequence, retaining the most common genes and DNA. The table for this sample lists 500,000 or so distinct CDR3 sequences; approximately 5.3% of them were counted only once. The ten largest clonotypes hold under 4.5% of the sample. Input material: blood, either unsorted or a sorted T cell fraction (not recorded which). The receptors stem from a male donor with ankylosing spondylitis.

This clonotype was observed at least ten times. V is TRBV29-1 and J is TRBJ2-7, with a possible D match to TRBD1 (5 bases). The germline V gene has CDR1 SQVTM and CDR2 ANQGSEA. The CDR3 contains 12 residues. The V end was cut by 8 bases, the J end by 4 bases, with 15 bases between. CDR3 region: CSFVGDRYEQYF. In DNA form, the CDR3 reads TGCAGCTTTGTAGGGGATAGGTACGAGCAGTACTTC.

This clonotype was counted many times. V usage is TRBV12-3 or TRBV12-4 and J usage is TRBJ1-5, with a weak D call TRBD1 (5 bases). Trimming took off 4 bases at V and 9 bases at J, with 16 bases between the two ends. The CDR3 length is 14 residues. The CDR3 spells CASSSDSDPGPQHF. The CDR3 DNA sequence: TGTGCCAGCAGTTCAGACAGTGACCCGGGGCCCCAGCATTTT.

This clonotype was seen ten or more times. The V call is TRBV24-1, the J call TRBJ2-5, with 8 bases identical to TRBD2. This CDR3 has 15 amino acids. Trimming cost V 6 bases and J 5 bases; bases outside gene matches: 10. Germline V lookup: CDR1 KGHDR, CDR2 SFDVKD. CDR3 in DNA: TGTGCCACCAGTCTCGGCGGGGGGCCTTGGGAGACCCAGTACTTC. Protein product: CATSLGGGPWETQYF.

The sample holds many counts of this clonotype. This chain's CDR3 is CASSQSGTGSEAFF. The CDR3 DNA reads as TGTGCCAGCAGCCAATCAGGGACAGGGAGTGAAGCTTTCTTT. The chain is built from TRBV16 and TRBJ1-1; TRBD1 aligns across 9 bases. CDR1 and CDR2 (germline): KGHSY, FQNENV. J was trimmed by 7 bases and V by 0 bases; bases with no gene match: 3. This CDR3 comprises 14 residues.

This clonotype was seen many times. The gene calls are TRBV7-2 and TRBJ2-4; D remains ambiguous. The germline gives CDR1 SGHTA, CDR2 FQGNSA. V was pared by 1 base and J by 0 bases, with 10 bases between. The CDR3 consists of 16 residues. The DNA of the CDR3 is TGTGCCAGCAGCTTAGTCGGCACTTTAGCCAAAAACATTCAGTACTTC. The encoded protein is CASSLVGTLAKNIQYF. Filled out from reference TRBV7-2 and TRBJ2-4, the complete variable domain reads GAGVSQSPSNKVTEKGKDVELRCDPISGHTALYWYRQSLGQGLEFLIYFQGNSAPDKSGLPSDRFSAERTGGSVSTLTIQRTQQEDSAVYLCASSLVGTLAKNIQYFGAGTRLSVL.

This clonotype was recorded at least ten times. V gene TRBV6-6 combines with J gene TRBJ2-7, with D maybe TRBD1 (5 bases). The CDR3 totals 12 residues. Looked up from germline, CDR1 is MNHNY and CDR2 is SVGAGI (reference sequence). V was trimmed by 9 bases and J by 5 bases, leaving 14 bases between them. As DNA, the CDR3 is TGTGCCAGTAGGAAGGGGATCCACGAGCAGTACTTC. The encoded protein is CASRKGIHEQYF.